This T cell receptor beta chain is from a study of shared clonotypes between healthy human individuals (TCRdb year 2020). Study-wide context: A few men and a couple of women, aged 18 to 49 years, made up the cohort. For each donor, CD4 naive and CD4 memory were each given three plates, CD8 naive was given two plates, and CD8 memory was given one plate. To estimate repertoire size and how much clonotypes are shared between individuals, the study performed deep sequencing of blood TCR repertoires from a handful of healthy adults. To increase sequencing depth and limit assay-specific biases, TCR repertoire library preparation and sequencing were carried out by different laboratories using diverse techniques. Each donor's leukapheresis produced roughly between roughly 0.9 and 9 billion PBMCs. Overall study results and their limits: Rarefaction of sorted-subset datasets indicated incomplete sequencing despite the large sequencing depth. Sampling was limited to blood, and TCR repertoires in tissue likely differ from TCR repertoires in blood. The small number of donors limited the genetic and exposure-history diversity represented. Higher generation probabilities were observed for clonotypes shared by all four sorted-subset donors than for non-shared clonotypes. Pairwise subsampling led to the expectation that sequencing depth would affect the degree of clonotype sharing among donors. Naive subsets generally had larger estimated clonotype richness than memory subsets. Across a handful of donors, 4.5% to 6.5% of naive CD4, roughly 3.5% of naive CD8, about 2.3% of memory CD4, and about 0.44% of memory CD8 clonotypes were shared.

Counted from cysteine to phenylalanine, this CDR3 has 14 amino acids. Just the 42-base CDR3 DNA is kept, in frame starting at base 1. The germline V gene (reference sequence) specifies LNHNV as CDR1 and YYDKDF as CDR2. V is cut by 0 bases and J by 3 bases, and the space between the germline ends is 6 bases. The donors were healthy, HIV-negative adults with no recently reported acute infections or vaccinations. All donors were Caucasian adults living in Nashville, Tennessee, USA. CD4+ T cells were enriched by magnetic negative selection; naive cells were then positively selected on CD45RA, and the negative fraction formed the memory subset. Blood was collected by leukapheresis, and PBMCs were isolated by Ficoll-Histopaque density gradient centrifugation and then cryopreserved in liquid nitrogen vapor phase. Purity and quantity of every magnetically sorted T cell population were checked by analytical flow cytometry. From each sorted fraction, genomic DNA was isolated and quantified by UV absorbance on a Nanodrop 2000c.

The sample holds one count of this clone. Its antigen specificity is not known. Per-nucleotide qualities are absent, and no much larger clonotype sits a single base away. Using the deep immunoSEQ assay, multiplex PCR amplified TCR CDR3 regions from genomic DNA. Genomic DNA extracted from each cell subset was distributed evenly over all wells of several immunoSEQ 96-well plates, and each plate served as one replicate. For sorted subsets, approximately 190 ng genomic DNA, equal to 30,000 or so T cell genomes, was loaded into each replicate PCR. Purified libraries were measured with a Qubit 3.0 fluorometer, size-checked on a Bioanalyzer 2100, and measured again with the KAPA Library Quantification kit. A separate single-read 150-cycle Illumina NextSeq 550 flow cell was used to sequence each immunoSEQ 96-well plate. Per the original workflow: Because only junctional sequences without quality scores were contained in the immunoSEQ output, filtering matching that applied to full-length reads could not be performed. To assign V/J genes and CDR3, sequences were annotated using PyIR, a Python wrapper for IgBLAST v1.9, with IMGT germline references. Reads were filtered out if the reads had weak V/J assignments (E-value above 1e-6), no CDR3, stop codons, out-of-frame junctions, or ambiguous translated residues. A V3J clonotype was defined by an identical inferred V gene, J gene, and CDR3 amino acid sequence. Percentage overlap between repertoires was calculated by dividing the number of shared unique clonotypes by the size of the smaller repertoire. RTK rarefaction, the Chao1 estimator, and Recon v2.1 estimates of unobserved clonotypes were used to assess repertoire richness. OLGA was used to compute generation probabilities for all TCRbeta clonotypes that the gDNA method yielded from four donors. TCRdb obtained this table from immuneACCESS and retained in-frame rearrangements with V and J assigned. These tables miss some clones; where compared with another copy, unresolved V genes account for less than half of the shortfall, and the remainder is unexplained. That table is the source of V, J and clone size, and D and trimming were worked out from the DNA. This sample lists roughly 330,000 clones; about 74% were detected once. 10% of the sample lies in the top ten.

The chain is assembled from TRBV15 and TRBJ2-1, with the D gene not clear enough to name. The source of this sequence is a young man in good health. Specimen: memory CD4+ T cells sorted from blood. The intended sense of this specimen's cell subset or site label: CD45RA-negative fraction. The CDR3 protein is CATSRDQSYNEQFF. The base sequence is TGTGCCACCAGCAGAGATCAAAGCTACAATGAGCAGTTCTTC.